Listed below are T cell receptor beta chains from one sample, sequenced in a study of cytomegalovirus exposure and HLA in healthy donors. Assay used: immunoSEQ multiplex PCR; TCRdb lists only in-frame clones, some missing. The sample gives about 180,000 clones, around 84% of which show up once; roughly 15% is in the top ten. The specimen sequenced was PBMCs. These receptors all come from a man aged 18 to 35 in good health and CMV-seropositive. CDR3s include the opening cysteine and the closing phenylalanine or tryptophan. The D gene is left open where the match is weak. The listing skips clone size in some rows; elsewhere it reads once, few, many or a size class.

CDR3	DNA	size	V	J	length	D
CASSFGGGRTGELFF	TGTGCCAGCAGCTTCGGCGGGGGGCGTACCGGGGAGCTGTTTTTT	NA	TRBV7-9	TRBJ2-2	15	TRBD2
CASQQDGNNSPLHF	TGTGCCAGCCAACAGGACGGCAATAATTCACCCCTCCACTTT	NA	TRBV6-1	TRBJ1-6	14	NA
CASSQGGGENIQYF	TGTGCCAGCAGCCAGGGAGGGGGGGAAAACATTCAGTACTTC	NA	TRBV7-9	TRBJ2-4	14	NA
CASSEARVANTGELFF	TGTGCCAGCAGTGAAGCCAGGGTAGCGAACACCGGGGAGCTGTTTTTT	NA	TRBV2	TRBJ2-2	16	NA
CASSQIAGSTDTQYF	TGTGCCAGCAGTCAAATAGCGGGTTCCACAGATACGCAGTATTTT	once	TRBV5-6	TRBJ2-3	15	TRBD2
CASGLVRSGQGYEQYF	TGTGCTAGTGGTTTGGTACGATCGGGCCAGGGCTACGAGCAGTACTTC	few	TRBV12-5	TRBJ2-7	16	NA
CAWSVTGVYGYTF	TGTGCCTGGAGTGTGACGGGAGTATATGGCTACACCTTC	once	TRBV30	TRBJ1-2	13	NA
CASSDSSGGAEQFF	TGTGCCAGCAGTGACTCTAGCGGGGGGGCTGAGCAGTTCTTC	few	TRBV6-4	TRBJ2-1	14	TRBD2
CASSQTAEPYEQYF	TGTGCCAGCAGCCAAACAGCGGAGCCCTACGAGCAGTACTTC	NA	TRBV14	TRBJ2-7	14	NA
CASSLDGVQETQYF	TGTGCCAGCAGCTTAGACGGAGTCCAAGAGACCCAGTACTTC	NA	TRBV7-9	TRBJ2-5	14	NA
CASSLDTGWETEAFF	TGTGCCAGCAGCTTAGACACAGGGTGGGAAACTGAAGCTTTCTTT	NA	TRBV7-9	TRBJ1-1	15	NA
CASSPGGGGQNTEAFF	TGCGCCAGCAGCCCGGGCGGGGGAGGGCAGAACACTGAAGCTTTCTTT	NA	TRBV5-1	TRBJ1-1	16	NA
CASSLSGGAGTGELFF	TGTGCCAGCAGCCTTAGCGGGGGGGCAGGGACCGGGGAGCTGTTTTTT	NA	TRBV5-4	TRBJ2-2	16	TRBD2
CASSSELRDNEQFF	TGTGCCAGCAGCTCTGAACTCCGGGACAATGAGCAGTTCTTC	NA	TRBV5-6	TRBJ2-1	14	NA
CASSVTGNTEAFF	TGTGCCAGCAGTGTAACAGGGAACACTGAAGCTTTCTTT	once	TRBV27	TRBJ1-1	13	NA
CATSEGRSRGTQYF	TGTGCCACCAGCGAGGGTAGGAGCAGAGGGACGCAGTATTTT	NA	TRBV15	TRBJ2-3	14	NA
CASSEGAGGQETQYF	TGTGCCAGCAGTGAAGGGGCGGGGGGGCAAGAGACCCAGTACTTC	NA	TRBV6-1	TRBJ2-5	15	TRBD2
CASSGGEAAKNIQYF	TGTGCCAGCAGTGGTGGTGAAGCGGCCAAAAACATTCAGTACTTC	NA	TRBV6-1	TRBJ2-4	15	NA
CASSLRGPGNTIYF	TGTGCCAGCAGTTTACGAGGGCCTGGAAACACCATATATTTT	NA	TRBV27	TRBJ1-3	14	NA
CASSLPGTSGIDEQFF	TGTGCCAGCAGCTTACCCGGGACTAGCGGGATAGATGAGCAGTTCTTC	NA	TRBV7-9	TRBJ2-1	16	TRBD2
CASTQLGEAQYF	TGTGCCAGCACTCAACTCGGGGAAGCGCAGTATTTT	NA	TRBV6-5	TRBJ2-3	12	NA
CASSLGTGLDEQYF	TGTGCCAGCAGCTTGGGGACAGGGCTCGACGAGCAGTACTTC	few	TRBV5-8	TRBJ2-7	14	TRBD1
CASSPYTTGFNEQFF	TGCGCCAGCAGCCCTTACACGACAGGGTTTAATGAGCAGTTCTTC	NA	TRBV5-1	TRBJ2-1	15	TRBD1
CASSLAGRGGYNEQFF	TGTGCCAGCAGCTTAGCGGGGCGGGGGGGTTACAATGAGCAGTTCTTC	NA	TRBV7-8	TRBJ2-1	16	TRBD2
CASSPSGRPSYEQYF	TGTGCCAGTAGTCCTAGCGGGCGGCCCTCCTACGAGCAGTACTTC	few	TRBV19	TRBJ2-7	15	TRBD2
CASSLSTGELFF	TGTGCCAGCAGCCTCAGCACCGGGGAGCTGTTTTTT	NA	TRBV11-3	TRBJ2-2	12	NA
CASSLGLYNQPQHF	TGTGCCAGCAGCTTAGGACTGTACAATCAGCCCCAGCATTTT	NA	TRBV7-6	TRBJ1-5	14	NA
CASSLTGVYEQYF	TGTGCCAGCAGCTTGACAGGGGTGTACGAGCAGTACTTC	few	TRBV5-5	TRBJ2-7	13	TRBD1
CASSQGAGQGYEQYF	TGCGCCAGCAGCCAAGGAGCGGGACAGGGCTACGAGCAGTACTTC	NA	TRBV4-1	TRBJ2-7	15	TRBD1
CASSERGDYGYTF	TGTGCCAGCAGTGAACGGGGAGACTATGGCTACACCTTC	once	TRBV6-1	TRBJ1-2	13	NA
CASSLSLAGLPNTDTQYF	TGTGCCAGCAGCTTAAGCCTAGCGGGCCTACCAAACACAGATACGCAGTATTTT	NA	TRBV7-3	TRBJ2-3	18	TRBD2
CAWGGSRYTGELFF	TGTGCCTGGGGCGGGTCTCGATACACCGGGGAGCTGTTTTTT	NA	TRBV30	TRBJ2-2	14	NA
CASSLTRVRHGGELFF	TGTGCCAGCAGTTTAACCCGGGTCCGCCACGGCGGGGAGCTGTTTTTT	NA	TRBV27	TRBJ2-2	16	NA
CASTSGLASYEQYF	TGTGCCAGCACCTCGGGACTAGCGTCCTACGAGCAGTACTTC	once	TRBV27	TRBJ2-7	14	TRBD2
CAWSTPPSTSGAYNEQFF	TGTGCCTGGAGTACCCCCCCCTCGACTAGCGGGGCCTACAATGAGCAGTTCTTC	NA	TRBV30	TRBJ2-1	18	TRBD2
CASNSGTSGYEQYF	TGTGCCAGCAATTCCGGGACTAGCGGGTACGAGCAGTACTTC	NA	TRBV11-2	TRBJ2-7	14	TRBD2
CASSHGTGAYEQYF	TGTGCCAGCAGTCACGGGACAGGGGCATACGAGCAGTACTTC	NA	TRBV27	TRBJ2-7	14	TRBD1
CASSLEGQGYGYTF	TGCGCCAGCAGCTTGGAGGGGCAGGGTTATGGCTACACCTTC	NA	TRBV5-1	TRBJ1-2	14	NA
CASRRDTGRIEELFF	TGTGCCAGCAGACGAGATACCGGGAGAATCGAGGAGCTGTTTTTT	NA	TRBV28	TRBJ2-2	15	NA
CASSESNRGHEQYF	TGTGCCAGCAGTGAATCCAACAGGGGCCACGAGCAGTACTTC	NA	TRBV2	TRBJ2-7	14	TRBD1
CASRILLAGEYNEQFF	TGTGCCAGCAGGATCTTACTAGCGGGGGAATACAATGAGCAGTTCTTC	once	TRBV27	TRBJ2-1	16	TRBD2